A single sample is the source of the 26 T cell receptor beta chains below, sequenced in a study of shared clonotypes between healthy human individuals. Measured with immunoSEQ multiplex PCR; TCRdb has only the in-frame clones, and not every one. The sample records about 490,000 clones, 79% being singletons. Material: PBMCs. The receptors were gathered from a middle-aged woman in good health. Some clones in this sample may be carry-over from other donors' samples.

The chain recombines TRBV5-4 with TRBJ2-1, with 13 positions matching TRBD2. The V gene's germline CDR1 is SGHNT and CDR2 YYREEE (reference sequence). The CDR3 covers 15 residues. Trimming removed 4 bases from V and 5 bases from J; junction bases left unmatched: 3. CDR3 sequence (DNA): TGTGCCAGCAGCGGTGGGACTAGCGGGAACAATGAGCAGTTCTTC. Its translation: CASSGGTSGNNEQFF.

This clone was recorded once. The chain joins TRBV6-4 to TRBJ1-3; 7 nucleotides line up with TRBD1. TRBJ2-2 matches the DNA end more closely, so the J call is doubtful. The CDR3 is made up of 17 amino acids. CDR1 is MRHNA, CDR2 SNTAGT, per germline. The CDR3 reads CASSEGFAGGGTGELFF. The CDR3 DNA reads as TGTGCCAGCAGTGAAGGGTTTGCAGGGGGTGGCACCGGGGAGCTGTTTTTT.

The chain is built from TRBV7-9 and TRBJ2-3, with TRBD2 matching 13 bases. Trimming removed 6 bases from V and 5 bases from J; junction bases left unmatched: 8. The CDR3 is 16 residues long. Per germline, CDR1 SEHNR and CDR2 FQNEAQ (reference sequence). CDR3 in amino acids: CASRRTSGGPGDTQYF. In DNA form, the CDR3 reads TGTGCCAGCAGGCGGACTAGCGGGGGCCCCGGAGATACGCAGTATTTT.

The CDR3 nucleotides read TGTGCCAGCAGCCCTAGACAGGGCCATGAGCAGTTCTTC. It codes for CASSPRQGHEQFF. This chain links TRBV6-1 with TRBJ2-1; 7 positions match TRBD1. Per the germline V gene, CDR1 is MNHNS and CDR2 is SASEGT. The V segment lost 6 bases and the J segment 8 bases; nucleotides outside the gene matches: 7. The CDR3 consists of 13 residues.

This clone turned up a few times. J is TRBJ2-5 and V is TRBV18; D is ambiguous. The length of the CDR3 is 12 residues. Per germline, CDR1 KGHSH and CDR2 LQKENI. Trimming shortened V by 0 bases and J by 4 bases, and 3 bases separated the two germline ends. The CDR3: CASSPPIETQYF. The DNA of the CDR3 is TGTGCCAGCTCACCACCGATAGAGACCCAGTACTTC.

This chain joins TRBV19 and TRBJ2-4; D not resolved. Germline V gives CDR1 LNHDA, CDR2 SQIVND (reference sequence). This CDR3 has 14 residues. Between the trimmed V and J ends, which lost 6 bases and 0 bases, there was a span of 9 bases. CDR3 loop: CASRPLLAKNIQYF. CDR3 sequence (DNA): TGTGCCAGTAGGCCGCTGCTAGCCAAAAACATTCAGTACTTC.

A few counts support this clone. V gene TRBV7-2 combines with J gene TRBJ1-1; D not resolved. CDR3 length equals 13 residues. The germline V gene encodes CDR1 SGHTA and CDR2 FQGNSA. Trimming cost V 2 bases and J 0 bases, with 4 bases left between them. The CDR3 DNA reads TGTGCCAGCAGCTTAAGAATGAACACTGAAGCTTTCTTT. It encodes CASSLRMNTEAFF.

This clone was counted a few times. The V and J genes are TRBV6-5 and TRBJ1-4; D is ambiguous. V was shortened by 4 bases and J by 5 bases, with 17 bases between the two germline ends. There are 16 residues in the CDR3. CDR1 and CDR2 (germline): MNHEY, SVGAGI. The CDR3 nucleotides read TGTGCCAGCAGTTCCCCAGAGGGCAGCTTAAATGAAAAACTGTTTTTT. This translates into CASSSPEGSLNEKLFF.

V usage is TRBV19 and J usage is TRBJ2-1, with 7 positions matching TRBD1. Trimming cost V 4 bases and J 5 bases; bases outside gene matches: 2. This CDR3 is 13 amino acids long. Germline lookup yields CDR1 LNHDA and CDR2 SQIVND (reference sequence). CDR3 DNA: TGTGCCAGTAGTAAGGGACAGAACAATGAGCAGTTCTTC. It is translated as CASSKGQNNEQFF.

This clone was picked up one time. V usage is TRBV29-1 and J usage is TRBJ2-7; D ambiguous. This CDR3 has 12 amino acids. Germline V lookup: CDR1 SQVTM, CDR2 ANQGSEA. The ends were cut back, 6 bases at V and 2 bases at J, with 11 bases in the middle. The chain's CDR3 is CSVKELPYEQYF. CDR3 nucleotides: TGCAGCGTAAAGGAACTACCCTACGAGCAGTACTTC.

The chain couples TRBV6-6 to TRBJ2-7, with TRBD2 as a possible D gene (6 bases). Germline values: CDR1 MNHNY, CDR2 SVGAGI (reference sequence). Trimming shortened V by 6 bases and J by 3 bases, and 12 bases separated the two germline ends. The CDR3 is 13 amino acids. In nucleotides, the CDR3 is TGTGCCAGCAGGCCCGTCGGGGGCTACGAGCAGTACTTC. Residues: CASRPVGGYEQYF.

This chain joins TRBV5-1 and TRBJ2-5; 14 bases map to TRBD2. Germline V gene data show CDR1 as SGHRS and CDR2 as YFSETQ. With V trimmed by 4 bases and J by 2 bases, 1 base remained unmatched. The CDR3 runs to 15 residues. The DNA of the CDR3 is TGCGCCAGCAGCCGGACTAGCGGGAGGCAAGAGACCCAGTACTTC. This gives the protein CASSRTSGRQETQYF. Together with reference TRBV5-1 and TRBJ2-5, the CDR3 gives the full variable domain: KAGVTQTPRYLIKTRGQQVTLSCSPISGHRSVSWYQQTPGQGLQFLFEYFSETQRNKGNFPGRFSGRQFSNSRSEMNVSTLELGDSALYLCASSRTSGRQETQYFGPGTRLLVL.

The gene calls are TRBV2 and TRBJ2-7; 8 bases are a match to TRBD1. Per the germline V gene, CDR1 is SNHLY and CDR2 is FYNNEI. The CDR3 sequence is 13 residues long. With V trimmed by 6 bases and J by 2 bases, 3 bases remained unmatched. This chain's CDR3 is CASSGQGTYEQYF. The CDR3 DNA reads TGTGCCAGCAGCGGACAGGGAACCTACGAGCAGTACTTC. Combining the CDR3 with reference TRBV2 and TRBJ2-7 gives the whole variable domain EPEVTQTPSHQVTQMGQEVILRCVPISNHLYFYWYRQILGQKVEFLVSFYNNEISEKSEIFDDQFSVERPDGSNFTLKIRSTKLEDSAMYFCASSGQGTYEQYFGPGTRLTVT.

The chain is built from TRBV14 and TRBJ1-2; TRBD1 aligns across 9 bases. The CDR3 length is 13 residues. J lost 6 bases, V lost 2 bases, and 1 base had no gene match. From germline, CDR1 is SGHDN and CDR2 FVKESK. CDR3 amino acids: CASSQNRGHGYTF. The CDR3 nucleotides read TGTGCCAGCAGCCAAAACAGGGGGCATGGCTACACCTTC.

This chain uses TRBV7-9 with TRBJ2-7; no definite D call. Trimming cost V 5 bases and J 7 bases, with 9 bases left between them. From germline, CDR1 is SEHNR and CDR2 FQNEAQ (reference sequence). This CDR3 comprises 11 residues. Here the CDR3 DNA reads TGTGCCAGCAGCCAGACGGCGGAGCAGTACTTC. It codes for CASSQTAEQYF.

This rearrangement joins TRBV28 to TRBJ1-2, with D unclear. The germline V gene encodes CDR1 MDHEN and CDR2 SYDVKM. Trimming left V 9 bases short and J 2 bases short, with 22 bases between. CDR3 length equals 16 residues. CDR3: CASTKARQSLNYGYTF. The DNA for the CDR3 is TGTGCCAGTACTAAGGCTCGGCAATCCCTAAACTATGGCTACACCTTC.

The gene calls are TRBV9 and TRBJ2-3; D gene unclear. V was trimmed by 0 bases and J by 7 bases, leaving 12 bases between them. The CDR3 covers 14 residues. CDR1 and CDR2 from the germline V gene are SGDLS and YYNGEE. The CDR3 sequence: CASSVAGSDNTQYF. CDR3 DNA sequence: TGTGCCAGCAGCGTAGCTGGATCGGATAATACGCAGTATTTT.

This clone was seen only a few times. This chain's CDR3 is CASSLTSFGETQYF. The CDR3 DNA reads TGTGCCAGCAGCTTAACGAGTTTTGGAGAGACCCAGTACTTC. The chain employs TRBV7-3 and TRBJ2-5; unclear D gene. V dropped 0 bases and J dropped 4 bases, with 9 bases sitting between them. CDR1 and CDR2 (germline): SGHTA, FQGTGA. This CDR3 has 14 amino acids.

The J gene is TRBJ1-4, the V gene TRBV5-4; the match to TRBD1 covers 7 bases. V shed 5 bases and J 5 bases; nucleotides not matched to a gene: 9. Per germline, CDR1 SGHNT and CDR2 YYREEE (reference sequence). The CDR3 loop spans 15 amino acids. DNA for the CDR3: TGTGCCAGCAGTTATGCGGGACAGAAGAATGAAAAACTGTTTTTT. As protein: CASSYAGQKNEKLFF.

In this sample, this clone turned up many times. The chain uses TRBV6-5 and TRBJ1-3, with a tentative D call TRBD1 (5 bases). From germline, CDR1 is MNHEY and CDR2 SVGAGI. The V end lost 6 bases, the J end lost 2 bases, and 14 bases lay between the germline ends. The CDR3 is 15 residues long. The CDR3 is CASSYRRTTGNTIYF. CDR3 DNA sequence: TGTGCCAGCAGCTACAGGCGGACAACTGGAAACACCATATATTTT.

The gene calls are TRBV27 and TRBJ2-1; D gene unclear. Germline lookup yields CDR1 MNHEY and CDR2 SMNVEV (reference sequence). The CDR3 spans 13 residues. V lost 3 bases, J lost 3 bases, and 6 bases lay in between. This chain's CDR3 is CASSLSFYNEQFF. Written as DNA, the CDR3 is TGTGCCAGCAGTTTGTCTTTCTACAATGAGCAGTTCTTC.

This clone was counted only a few times. A much larger clone differs by one base, so this may be a read error. The chain joins TRBV5-4 to TRBJ2-5; 11 nucleotides agree with TRBD2. Germline CDR1 and CDR2: SGHNT and YYREEE (reference sequence). The CDR3 spans 14 residues. J gave up 5 bases and V 3 bases, and 3 bases lay outside the gene matches. CDR3 sequence reads: CASSSLAGVETQYF. CDR3 in DNA: TGTGCCAGCAGCTCACTAGCGGGAGTGGAGACCCAGTACTTC.

This clone was recorded a few times. The V call is TRBV28, the J call TRBJ1-1, with D maybe TRBD1 (5 bases). Deletions cut 5 bases from V and 6 bases from J, with 13 bases between. The CDR3 has 13 residues. CDR1 is MDHEN and CDR2 is SYDVKM in the germline V gene. The CDR3 DNA is TGTGCCAGCAGTCCGCCCCCGGGGCCTGAAGCTTTCTTT. Its translation is CASSPPPGPEAFF. Variable domain in full (rest from reference TRBV28 and TRBJ1-1): DVKVTQSSRYLVKRTGEKVFLECVQDMDHENMFWYRQDPGLGLRLIYFSYDVKMKEKGDIPEGYSVSREKKERFSLILESASTNQTSMYLCASSPPPGPEAFFGQGTRLTVV.

The chain joins TRBV2 to TRBJ2-5; D call uncertain. The CDR3 length is 16 residues. Germline V gives CDR1 SNHLY, CDR2 FYNNEI. The ends were cut back, 8 bases at V and 3 bases at J, with 22 bases in the middle. This CDR3 is CASARPDGLDKETQYF. CDR3 coding DNA: TGTGCCAGCGCACGCCCCGACGGGCTAGATAAAGAGACCCAGTACTTC.

This clone appeared a few times. The chain uses TRBV10-2 and TRBJ1-4; 9 bases are a match to TRBD1. The CDR3 is 14 amino acids. In germline, CDR1 is WSHSY, CDR2 SAAADI. With V trimmed by 6 bases and J by 4 bases, 3 bases remained unmatched. CDR3 nucleotides: TGCGCCAGCAGAGAGACAGGGGGTAATGAAAAACTGTTTTTT. Its translation is CASRETGGNEKLFF.

The gene calls are TRBV11-2 and TRBJ1-2; weak D call: TRBD1 (5 bases). The ends were cut back, 5 bases at V and 4 bases at J, with 8 bases in the middle. This CDR3 region has 12 residues. The germline gives CDR1 SGHAT, CDR2 FQNNGV. This chain's CDR3 is CASSPGPYGYTF. The CDR3 DNA is TGTGCCAGCAGCCCAGGGCCCTATGGCTACACCTTC.